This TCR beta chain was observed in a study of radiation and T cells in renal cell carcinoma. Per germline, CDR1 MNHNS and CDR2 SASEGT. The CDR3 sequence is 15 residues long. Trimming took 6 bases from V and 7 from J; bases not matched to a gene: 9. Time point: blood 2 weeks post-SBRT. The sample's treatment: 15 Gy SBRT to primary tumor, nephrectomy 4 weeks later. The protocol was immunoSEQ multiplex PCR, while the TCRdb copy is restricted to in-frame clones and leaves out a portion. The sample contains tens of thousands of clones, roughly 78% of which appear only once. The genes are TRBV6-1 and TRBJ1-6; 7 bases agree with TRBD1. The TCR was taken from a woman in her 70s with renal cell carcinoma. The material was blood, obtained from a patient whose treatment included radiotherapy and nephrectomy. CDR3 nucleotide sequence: TGTGCCAGCAGCGCGACAGGGAATTGGAATTCACCCCTCCACTTT. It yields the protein CASSATGNWNSPLHF.